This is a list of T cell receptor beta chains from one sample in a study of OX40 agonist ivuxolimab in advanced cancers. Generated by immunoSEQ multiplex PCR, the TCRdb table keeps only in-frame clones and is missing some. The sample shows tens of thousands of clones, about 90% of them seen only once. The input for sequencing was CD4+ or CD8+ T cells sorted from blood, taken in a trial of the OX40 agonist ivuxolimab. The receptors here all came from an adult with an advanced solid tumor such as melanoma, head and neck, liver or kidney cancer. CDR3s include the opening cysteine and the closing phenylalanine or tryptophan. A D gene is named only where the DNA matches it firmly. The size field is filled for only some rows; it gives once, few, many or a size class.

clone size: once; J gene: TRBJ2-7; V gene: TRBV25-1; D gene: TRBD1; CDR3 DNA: TGTGCCAGCAGTGAATTGGGACAGGGCTACGAGCAGTACTTC; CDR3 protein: CASSELGQGYEQYF
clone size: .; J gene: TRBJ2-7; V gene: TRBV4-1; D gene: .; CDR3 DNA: TGCGCCAGCAGCCAAGCCTACGAGCAGTACTTC; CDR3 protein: CASSQAYEQYF
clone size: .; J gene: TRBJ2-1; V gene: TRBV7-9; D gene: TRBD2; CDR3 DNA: TGTGCCAGCAGCTTGTCTAGCGGGAGTTCGTACAATGAGCAGTTCTTC; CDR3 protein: CASSLSSGSSYNEQFF
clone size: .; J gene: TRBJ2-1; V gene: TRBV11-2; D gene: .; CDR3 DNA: TGTGCCAGCAGCTTAGAGCCGTCGTGGGGTGGGAATGAGCAGTTCTTC; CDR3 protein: CASSLEPSWGGNEQFF
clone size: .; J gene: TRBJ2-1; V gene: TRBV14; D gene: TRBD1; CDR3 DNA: TGTGCCAGCAGCCAAGATCCCCGGACAGGGGGAATCATCAATGAGCAGTTCTTC; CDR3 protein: CASSQDPRTGGIINEQFF
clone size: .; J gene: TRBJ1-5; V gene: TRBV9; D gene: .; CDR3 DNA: TGTGCCAGCAGCCTTTATGGGGATCAGCCCCAGCATTTT; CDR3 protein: CASSLYGDQPQHF
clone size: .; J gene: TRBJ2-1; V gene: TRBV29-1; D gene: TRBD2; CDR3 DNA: TGCAGCGTTCTTGGACTAGAGTACTATGAGCAGTTCTTC; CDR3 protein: CSVLGLEYYEQFF
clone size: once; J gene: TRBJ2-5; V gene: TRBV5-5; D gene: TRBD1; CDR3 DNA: TGTGCCAGCAGTTCCGGGACAGGGGAAGAGACCCAGTACTTC; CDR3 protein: CASSSGTGEETQYF
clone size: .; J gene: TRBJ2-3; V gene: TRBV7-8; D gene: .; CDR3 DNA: TGTGCCAGCAGCGGATCCACCAGGGTGGTGGATACGCAGTATTTT; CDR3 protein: CASSGSTRVVDTQYF
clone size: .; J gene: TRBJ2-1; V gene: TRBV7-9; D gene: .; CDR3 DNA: TGTGCCAGCAGCTTTGGTCCGGGCAATGAGCAGTTCTTC; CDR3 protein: CASSFGPGNEQFF
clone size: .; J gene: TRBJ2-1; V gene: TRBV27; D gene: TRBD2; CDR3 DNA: TGTGCCAGCAGTATCGGACTAGGGCTTATCGATGAGCAGTTCTTC; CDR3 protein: CASSIGLGLIDEQFF
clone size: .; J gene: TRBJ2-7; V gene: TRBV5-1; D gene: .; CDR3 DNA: TGCGCCAGCAGCTCCCGGTCCTACGAGCAGTACTTC; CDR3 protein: CASSSRSYEQYF
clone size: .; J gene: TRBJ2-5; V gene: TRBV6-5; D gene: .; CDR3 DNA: TGTGCCAGCAGTTACGGCCTCCGGGAGACCCAGTACTTC; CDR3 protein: CASSYGLRETQYF
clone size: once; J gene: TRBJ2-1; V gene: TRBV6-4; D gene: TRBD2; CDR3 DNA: TGTGCCAGCAGTGACATCCCTAGCGGGAGTTACAATGAGCAGTTCTTC; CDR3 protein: CASSDIPSGSYNEQFF
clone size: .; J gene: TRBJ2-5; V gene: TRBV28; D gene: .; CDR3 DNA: TGTGCCAGCAGTTTGAGGAGGGAGACCCAGTACTTC; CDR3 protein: CASSLRRETQYF
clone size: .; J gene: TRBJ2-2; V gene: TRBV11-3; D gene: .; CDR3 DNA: TGTGCCAGCAGCTTGGGTGACACCGGGGAGCTGTTTTTT; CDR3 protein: CASSLGDTGELFF
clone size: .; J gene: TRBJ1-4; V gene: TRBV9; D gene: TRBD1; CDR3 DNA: TGTGCCAGCAGCCAACAGGGGTCCTTTAATGAAAAACTGTTTTTT; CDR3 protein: CASSQQGSFNEKLFF
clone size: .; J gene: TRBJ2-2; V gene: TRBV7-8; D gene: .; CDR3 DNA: TGTGCCAGCAGCCATAGCGGGAACACCGGGGAGCTGTTTTTT; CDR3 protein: CASSHSGNTGELFF
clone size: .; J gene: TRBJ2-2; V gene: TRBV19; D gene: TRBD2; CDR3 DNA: TGTGCCAGTTCGACGGGAGGCTCGAACACCGGGGAGCTGTTTTTT; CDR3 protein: CASSTGGSNTGELFF
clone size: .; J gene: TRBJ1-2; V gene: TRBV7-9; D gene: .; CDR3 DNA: TGTGCCAGCAGCTCCGGCGGACTGGACAGTTACTATGGCTACACCTTC; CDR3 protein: CASSSGGLDSYYGYTF
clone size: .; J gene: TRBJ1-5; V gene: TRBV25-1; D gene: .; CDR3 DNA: TGTGCCAGCAGTGGGCAGGGACGTATTGGGCCCCAGCATTTT; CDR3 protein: CASSGQGRIGPQHF
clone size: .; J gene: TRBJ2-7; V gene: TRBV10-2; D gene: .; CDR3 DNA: TGCGCCAGCAGTGAGTCGGCAGGGGTTAACTTC; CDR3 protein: CASSESAGVNF
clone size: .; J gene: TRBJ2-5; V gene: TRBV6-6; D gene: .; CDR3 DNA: TGTGCCAGCGGTGGGGGAGAGACCCAGTACTTC; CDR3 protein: CASGGGETQYF
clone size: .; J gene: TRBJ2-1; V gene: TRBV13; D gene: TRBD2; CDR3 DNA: TGTGCCAGCAGTACTACTAGCGGGCGGGTCGATGAGCAGTTCTTC; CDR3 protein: CASSTTSGRVDEQFF
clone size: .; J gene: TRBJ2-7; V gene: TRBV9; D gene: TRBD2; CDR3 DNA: TGTGCCAGCAGCCAAACTAGCGGGAACGAGCAGTACTTC; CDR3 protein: CASSQTSGNEQYF
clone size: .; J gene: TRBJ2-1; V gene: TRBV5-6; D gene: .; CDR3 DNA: TGTGCCAGCAGCTATTCGGGAACGAATGAGCAGTTCTTC; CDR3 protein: CASSYSGTNEQFF
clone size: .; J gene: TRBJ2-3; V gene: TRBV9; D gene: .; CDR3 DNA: TGTGCCAGCAGCGTAGATGCAGATACGCAGTATTTT; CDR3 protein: CASSVDADTQYF
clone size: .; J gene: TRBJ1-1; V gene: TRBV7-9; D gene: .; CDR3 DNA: TGTGCCAGCAGCTCCCCGGGGGGCTTCACTGAAGCTTTCTTT; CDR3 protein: CASSSPGGFTEAFF
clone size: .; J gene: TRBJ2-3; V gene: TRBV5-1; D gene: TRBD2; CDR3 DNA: TGCGCCAGCAGCCTAGCGGGAGCAAGCCAGGCGGATACGCAGTATTTT; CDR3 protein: CASSLAGASQADTQYF
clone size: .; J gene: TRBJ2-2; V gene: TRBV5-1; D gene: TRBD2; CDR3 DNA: TGCGCCAGCAGCTCCTGGGGGGGAGCGAACACCGGGGAGCTGTTTTTT; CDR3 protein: CASSSWGGANTGELFF
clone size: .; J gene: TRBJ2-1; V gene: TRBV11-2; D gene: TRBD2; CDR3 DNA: TGTGCCAGCAGCCGAGGGACTAGCGGGAAGTTCAATGAGCAGTTCTTC; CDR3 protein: CASSRGTSGKFNEQFF
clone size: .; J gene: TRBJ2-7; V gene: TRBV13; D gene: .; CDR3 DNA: TGTGCCAGCAAGTCAAAGGGTACTTCCTCCTACGAGCAGTACTTC; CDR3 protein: CASKSKGTSSYEQYF
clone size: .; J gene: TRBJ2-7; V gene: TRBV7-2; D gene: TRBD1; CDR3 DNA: TGTGCCAGCAGCTTAATTTTGGATCCGGGACAGGGGCGCTACGAGCAGTACTTC; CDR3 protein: CASSLILDPGQGRYEQYF
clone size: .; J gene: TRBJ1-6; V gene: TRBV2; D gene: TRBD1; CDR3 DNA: TGTGCCAGCAGCGACAGGGTTTCACCCCTCCACTTT; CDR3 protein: CASSDRVSPLHF